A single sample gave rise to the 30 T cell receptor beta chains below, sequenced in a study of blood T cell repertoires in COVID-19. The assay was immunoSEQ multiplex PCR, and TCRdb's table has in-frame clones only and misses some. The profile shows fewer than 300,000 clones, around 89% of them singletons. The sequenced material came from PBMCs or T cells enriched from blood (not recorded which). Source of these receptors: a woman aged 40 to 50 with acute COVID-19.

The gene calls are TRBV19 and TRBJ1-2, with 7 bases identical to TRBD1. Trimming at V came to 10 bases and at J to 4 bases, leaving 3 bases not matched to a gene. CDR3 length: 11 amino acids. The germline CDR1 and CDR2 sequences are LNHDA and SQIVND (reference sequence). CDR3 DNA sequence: TGTGCCACCCAGGGGGGCTATGGCTACACCTTC. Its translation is CATQGGYGYTF.

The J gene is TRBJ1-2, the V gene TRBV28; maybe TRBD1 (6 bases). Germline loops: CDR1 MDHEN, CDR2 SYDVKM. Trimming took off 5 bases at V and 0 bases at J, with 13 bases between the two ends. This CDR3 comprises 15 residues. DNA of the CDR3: TGTGCCAGCAGTCTCGGACAGCTTACTAACTATGGCTACACCTTC. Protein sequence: CASSLGQLTNYGYTF.

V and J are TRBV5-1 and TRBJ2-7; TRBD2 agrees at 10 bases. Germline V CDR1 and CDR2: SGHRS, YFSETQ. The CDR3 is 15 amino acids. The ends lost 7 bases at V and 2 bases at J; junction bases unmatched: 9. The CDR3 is CASRDPSGGPYEQYF. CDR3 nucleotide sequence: TGCGCCAGCCGAGATCCTAGCGGGGGCCCCTACGAGCAGTACTTC.

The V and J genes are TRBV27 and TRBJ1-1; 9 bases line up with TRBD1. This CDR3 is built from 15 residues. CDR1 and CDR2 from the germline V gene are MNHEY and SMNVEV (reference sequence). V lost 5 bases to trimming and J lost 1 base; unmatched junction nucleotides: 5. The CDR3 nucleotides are TGTGCCAGCAGTCAACGGACAGGGGCGAACACTGAAGCTTTCTTT. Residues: CASSQRTGANTEAFF.

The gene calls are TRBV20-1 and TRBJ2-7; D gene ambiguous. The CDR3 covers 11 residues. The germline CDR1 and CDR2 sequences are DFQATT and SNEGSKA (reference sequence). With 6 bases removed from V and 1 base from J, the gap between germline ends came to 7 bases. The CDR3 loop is CSARFSYEQYF. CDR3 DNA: TGCAGTGCGCGTTTTTCCTACGAGCAGTACTTC.

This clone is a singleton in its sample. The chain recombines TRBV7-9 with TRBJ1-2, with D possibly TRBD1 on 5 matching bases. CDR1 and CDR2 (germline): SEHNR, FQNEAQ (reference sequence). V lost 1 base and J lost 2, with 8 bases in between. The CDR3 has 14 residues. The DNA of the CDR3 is TGTGCCAGCAGCTTAGGGGGCCCCAACTATGGCTACACCTTC. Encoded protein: CASSLGGPNYGYTF. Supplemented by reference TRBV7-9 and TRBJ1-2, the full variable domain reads DTGVSQNPRHKITKRGQNVTFRCDPISEHNRLYWYRQTLGQGPEFLTYFQNEAQLEKSRLLSDRFSAERPKGSFSTLEIQRTEQGDSAMYLCASSLGGPNYGYTFGSGTRLTVV.

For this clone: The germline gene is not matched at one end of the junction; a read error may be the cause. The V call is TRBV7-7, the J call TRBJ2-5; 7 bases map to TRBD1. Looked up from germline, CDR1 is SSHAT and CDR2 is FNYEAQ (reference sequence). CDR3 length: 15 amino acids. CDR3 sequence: CASSLARTGQETQYF. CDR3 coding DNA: TGTGCTAGCAGCTTGGCCAGGACAGGCCAAGAGACCCAGTACTTC.

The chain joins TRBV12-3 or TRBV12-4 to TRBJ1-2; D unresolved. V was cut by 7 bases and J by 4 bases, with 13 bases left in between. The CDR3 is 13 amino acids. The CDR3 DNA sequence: TGTGCCAGCACGAGGCAGCAGCTCTATGGCTACACCTTC. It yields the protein CASTRQQLYGYTF.

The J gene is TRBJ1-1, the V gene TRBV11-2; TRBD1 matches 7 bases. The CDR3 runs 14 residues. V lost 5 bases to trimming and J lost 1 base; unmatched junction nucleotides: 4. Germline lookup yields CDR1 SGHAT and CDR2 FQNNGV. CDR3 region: CASSRRQGNTEAFF. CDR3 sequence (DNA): TGTGCCAGCAGCCGGAGACAGGGGAACACTGAAGCTTTCTTT.

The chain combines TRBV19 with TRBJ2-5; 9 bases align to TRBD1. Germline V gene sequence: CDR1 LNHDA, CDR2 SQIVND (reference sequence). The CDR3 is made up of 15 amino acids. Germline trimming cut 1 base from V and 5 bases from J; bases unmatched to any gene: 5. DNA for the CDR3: TGTGCCAGTAGTATAGCCGGGACAGGGACGGAGACCCAGTACTTC. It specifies CASSIAGTGTETQYF.

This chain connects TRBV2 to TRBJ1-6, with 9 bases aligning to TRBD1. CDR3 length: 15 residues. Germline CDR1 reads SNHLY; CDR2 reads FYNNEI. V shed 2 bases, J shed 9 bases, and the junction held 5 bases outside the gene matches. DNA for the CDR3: TGTGCCAGCAGTGAACGAGGGACAGGGCTTTCACCCCTCCACTTT. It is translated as CASSERGTGLSPLHF.

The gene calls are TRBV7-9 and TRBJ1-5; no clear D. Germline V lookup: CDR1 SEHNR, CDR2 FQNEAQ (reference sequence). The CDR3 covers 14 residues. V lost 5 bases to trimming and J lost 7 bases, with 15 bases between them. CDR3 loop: CASSGREAQQPQHF. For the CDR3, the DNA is TGTGCCAGCAGCGGACGGGAGGCCCAGCAGCCCCAGCATTTT.

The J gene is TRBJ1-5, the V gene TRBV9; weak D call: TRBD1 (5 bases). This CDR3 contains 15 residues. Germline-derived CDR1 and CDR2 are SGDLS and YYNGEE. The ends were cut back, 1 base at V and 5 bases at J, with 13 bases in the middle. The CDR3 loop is CASSVQGLEDQPQHF. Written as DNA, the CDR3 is TGTGCCAGCAGCGTACAGGGATTAGAGGATCAGCCCCAGCATTTT.

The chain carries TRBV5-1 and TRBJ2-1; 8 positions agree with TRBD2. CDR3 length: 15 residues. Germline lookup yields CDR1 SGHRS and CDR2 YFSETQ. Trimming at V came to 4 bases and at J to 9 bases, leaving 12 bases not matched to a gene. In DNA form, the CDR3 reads TGCGCCAGCAGCGCGGTTTCGGGAGGGCAGGTTGAGCAGTTCTTC. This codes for CASSAVSGGQVEQFF.

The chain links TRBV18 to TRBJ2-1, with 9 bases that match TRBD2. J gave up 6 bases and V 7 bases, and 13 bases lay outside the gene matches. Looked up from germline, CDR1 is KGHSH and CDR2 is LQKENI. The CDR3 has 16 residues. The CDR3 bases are TGTGCCAGCTTCACCACATTAGCGGGAGCGTCCAATGAGCAGTTCTTC. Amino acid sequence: CASFTTLAGASNEQFF.

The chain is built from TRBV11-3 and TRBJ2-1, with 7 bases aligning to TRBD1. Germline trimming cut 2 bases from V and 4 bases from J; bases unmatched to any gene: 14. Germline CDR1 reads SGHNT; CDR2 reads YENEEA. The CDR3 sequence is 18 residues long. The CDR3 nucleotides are TGTGCCAGCAGCTTACTATCTCCGACAGGGCGGAGGTACAATGAGCAGTTCTTC. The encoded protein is CASSLLSPTGRRYNEQFF.

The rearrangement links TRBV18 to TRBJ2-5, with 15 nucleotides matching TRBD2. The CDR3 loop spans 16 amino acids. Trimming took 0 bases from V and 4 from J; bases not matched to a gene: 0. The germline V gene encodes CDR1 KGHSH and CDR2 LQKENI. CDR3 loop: CASSPPGLAGGETQYF. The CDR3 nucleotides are TGTGCCAGCTCACCACCGGGACTAGCGGGAGGAGAGACCCAGTACTTC.

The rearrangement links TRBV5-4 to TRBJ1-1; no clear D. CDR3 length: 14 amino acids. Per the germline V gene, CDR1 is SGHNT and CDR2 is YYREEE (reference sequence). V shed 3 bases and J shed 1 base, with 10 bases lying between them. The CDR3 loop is CASSSPRKNTEAFF. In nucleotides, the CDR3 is TGTGCCAGCAGCTCCCCGCGGAAGAACACTGAAGCTTTCTTT. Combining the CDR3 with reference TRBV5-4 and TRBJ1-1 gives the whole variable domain ETGVTQSPTHLIKTRGQQVTLRCSSQSGHNTVSWYQQALGQGPQFIFQYYREEENGRGNFPPRFSGLQFPNYSSELNVNALELDDSALYLCASSSPRKNTEAFFGQGTRLTVV.

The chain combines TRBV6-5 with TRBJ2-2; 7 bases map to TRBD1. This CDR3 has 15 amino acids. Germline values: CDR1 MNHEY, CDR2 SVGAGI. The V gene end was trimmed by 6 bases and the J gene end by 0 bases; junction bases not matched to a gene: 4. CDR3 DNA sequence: TGTGCCAGCAGCATTACAGGGGCGAACACCGGGGAGCTGTTTTTT. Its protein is CASSITGANTGELFF.

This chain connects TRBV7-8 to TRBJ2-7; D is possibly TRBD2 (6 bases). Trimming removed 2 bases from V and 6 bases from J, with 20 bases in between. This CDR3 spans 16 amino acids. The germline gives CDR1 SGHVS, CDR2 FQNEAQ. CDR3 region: CASSLINAGGPTEQYF. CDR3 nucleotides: TGTGCCAGCAGCTTAATAAACGCCGGAGGGCCTACCGAGCAGTACTTC.

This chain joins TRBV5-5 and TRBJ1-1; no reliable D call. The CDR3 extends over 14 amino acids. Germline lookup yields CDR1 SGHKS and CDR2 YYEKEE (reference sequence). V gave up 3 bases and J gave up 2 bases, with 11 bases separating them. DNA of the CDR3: TGTGCCAGCAGCTCTTCGGGTTTTAACACTGAAGCTTTCTTT. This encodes CASSSSGFNTEAFF. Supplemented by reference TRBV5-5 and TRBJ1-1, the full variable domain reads DAGVTQSPTHLIKTRGQQVTLRCSPISGHKSVSWYQQVLGQGPQFIFQYYEKEERGRGNFPDRFSARQFPNYSSELNVNALLLGDSALYLCASSSSGFNTEAFFGQGTRLTVV.

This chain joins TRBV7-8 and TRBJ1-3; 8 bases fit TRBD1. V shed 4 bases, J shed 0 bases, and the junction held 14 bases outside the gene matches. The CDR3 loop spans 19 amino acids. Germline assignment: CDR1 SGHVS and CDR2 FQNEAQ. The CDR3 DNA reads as TGTGCCAGCAGCTCCCCTCGCAACAGGACAGGGTACTCTGGAAACACCATATATTTT. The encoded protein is CASSSPRNRTGYSGNTIYF.

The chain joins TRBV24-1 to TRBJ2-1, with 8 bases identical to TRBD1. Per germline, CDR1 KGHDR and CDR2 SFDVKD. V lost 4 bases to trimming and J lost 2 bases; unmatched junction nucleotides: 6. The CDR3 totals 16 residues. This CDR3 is CATSDQTGATYNEQFF. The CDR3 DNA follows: TGTGCCACCAGTGACCAGACAGGGGCAACCTACAATGAGCAGTTCTTC.

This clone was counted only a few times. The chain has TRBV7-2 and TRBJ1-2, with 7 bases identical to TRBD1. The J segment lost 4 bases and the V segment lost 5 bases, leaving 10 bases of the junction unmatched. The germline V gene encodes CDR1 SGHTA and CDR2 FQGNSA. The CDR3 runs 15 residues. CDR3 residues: CASSRAQGGIYGYTF. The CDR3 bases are TGTGCCAGCAGCAGGGCGCAGGGGGGAATCTATGGCTACACCTTC.

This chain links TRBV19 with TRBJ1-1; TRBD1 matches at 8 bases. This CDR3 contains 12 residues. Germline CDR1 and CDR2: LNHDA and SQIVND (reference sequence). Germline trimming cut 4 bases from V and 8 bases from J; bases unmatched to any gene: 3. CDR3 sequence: CASSKQGGEAFF. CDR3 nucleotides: TGTGCCAGTAGTAAACAGGGGGGGGAAGCTTTCTTT.

The CDR3 bases are TGTGCCAGCAGTGAATGGGGGTACAGGGTAGAAAAACTGTTTTTT. This translates into CASSEWGYRVEKLFF. J is TRBJ1-4 and V is TRBV25-1; weak D call: TRBD1 (6 bases). The CDR3 runs 15 residues. V shed 1 base and J shed 8 bases, with 14 bases lying between them. CDR1 and CDR2 (germline): MGHDK, SYGVNS.

As DNA, the CDR3 is TGTGCCAGCAGTTTATCTAGCGCTGAGCAGTTCTTC. Protein sequence: CASSLSSAEQFF. This chain connects TRBV28 to TRBJ2-1; a possible D gene is TRBD2 (6 bases). The V gene lost 1 base and the J gene lost 9 bases, with 7 bases spanning the gap. CDR3 length: 12 amino acids. Germline V gene data show CDR1 as MDHEN and CDR2 as SYDVKM.

The CDR3 DNA reads TGTGCCAGCAGCTTAGTAGCTAGCGGGAGCGGTACGCAGTATTTT. Protein product: CASSLVASGSGTQYF. V and J are TRBV7-2 and TRBJ2-3, with 10 bases aligning to TRBD2. This CDR3 is built from 15 residues. Germline V gene data show CDR1 as SGHTA and CDR2 as FQGNSA. V gave up 1 base and J gave up 8 bases; unmatched junction bases: 6.

The CDR3 region is CASSPWGLALADTQYF. In DNA, the CDR3 is TGTGCCAGCAGCCCATGGGGACTAGCTTTGGCAGATACGCAGTATTTT. The chain joins TRBV7-2 to TRBJ2-3; TRBD2 agrees at 9 bases. The ends lost 5 bases at V and 4 bases at J; junction bases unmatched: 10. The CDR3 consists of 16 residues. Germline V lookup: CDR1 SGHTA, CDR2 FQGNSA. Full variable domain (rest looked up from reference TRBV7-2 and TRBJ2-3): GAGVSQSPSNKVTEKGKDVELRCDPISGHTALYWYRQSLGQGLEFLIYFQGNSAPDKSGLPSDRFSAERTGGSVSTLTIQRTQQEDSAVYLCASSPWGLALADTQYFGPGTRLTVL.

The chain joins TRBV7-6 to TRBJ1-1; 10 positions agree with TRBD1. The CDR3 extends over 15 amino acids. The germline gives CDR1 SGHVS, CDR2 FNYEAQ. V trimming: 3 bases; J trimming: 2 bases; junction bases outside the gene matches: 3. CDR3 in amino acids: CASSFWTGGNTEAFF. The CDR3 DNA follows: TGTGCCAGCAGCTTTTGGACAGGGGGAAACACTGAAGCTTTCTTT.